The subject of this entry is one T cell receptor beta chain. Its antigen is as yet unknown. CDR3 size: 15 residues. Germline CDR1 SGHAT, CDR2 FQNNGV. With 2 bases removed from V and 0 bases from J, the gap between germline ends came to 11 bases. This specimen comes from a study of identical twins. Only healthy Caucasians were enrolled as donors. Study-wide points: Alpha sequences out of frame and shared by twins had excess low generation probability.

From the 5' RACE reads, TCRdb called clonotypes with MiXCR, one entry per CDR3 protein. The table lists 400,000 to 600,000 distinct CDR3 sequences, around 22% of them singletons. This sample also belongs to another study, concerning yellow fever vaccine responses in identical twins.

This TCR was sampled from a woman aged 18-30 years in good health. Sequencing was performed on CD4+ T cells sorted from blood. This rearrangement joins TRBV11-2 to TRBJ2-7; D is possibly TRBD2 (5 bases). In nucleotides, the CDR3 is TGTGCCAGCAGCTTATGGAGGCCGAACTCCTACGAGCAGTACTTC. It yields the protein CASSLWRPNSYEQYF.